This paragraph reports one TCR beta chain. The antigen remains unidentified. The data are from a study of Graves' ophthalmopathy and Graves' hyperthyroidism. Overall study results and limits: For separating ophthalmopathy from stable hyperthyroidism, a 13-signature model gave 87.88% sensitivity and 65% to 82% specificity. Blood samples also showed most expanded thyroid clonotypes exceeding 0.001 frequency. With 70.59% sensitivity and approximately 73% specificity, the model predicted ophthalmopathy progression.

This CDR3 has 18 amino acids. Per germline, CDR1 MNHNY and CDR2 SVGAGI (reference sequence). Trimming removed 6 bases from V and 4 bases from J, with 28 bases in between. Amplifying from RNA transcripts, the study obtained TCR beta CDR3 regions. In the first round, RT-PCR was carried out with HTBI primers, and a multiplex PCR formed the second round. TCRdb reprocessed the multiplex PCR reads via MiXCR and lists one record per CDR3 protein. The table records 650,000 to 800,000 distinct CDR3 sequences, 35% to 50% of them present only once. The sequenced material came from peripheral blood. This sequence joins TRBV6-6 and TRBJ2-7; the D gene is possibly TRBD1 (6 bases). This TCR came from an adult man with Graves' ophthalmopathy. The CDR3 sequence: CASRRSILMTGSPYEQYF. The CDR3 coding sequence is TGTGCCAGCAGGCGATCGATCTTAATGACAGGTTCTCCTTACGAGCAGTACTTC.